Listed below are T cell receptor beta chains from one sample, sequenced in a study of blood T cell repertoires in COVID-19. Some clones are missing from TCRdb's copy, which holds only in-frame ones; the method was immunoSEQ multiplex PCR. The sample contains approximately 210,000 clones, roughly 85% of which appear only once. The sample taken for sequencing was peripheral blood. These receptors came from a woman aged 80 or over with acute or convalescent COVID-19. Each CDR3 is given with its conserved first and last residue. D genes are given only for firm matches. Not all rows give a size; the values are once, few, many and, for expanded clones, a class.

J gene: TRBJ2-2
clone size: .
V gene: TRBV11-2
CDR3 length: 15
D gene: TRBD1
CDR3 protein: CPLQNRGTNTGELFF
CDR3 DNA: TGTCCTCTACAGAACAGGGGGACGAACACCGGGGAGCTGTTTTTT

J gene: TRBJ2-7
clone size: .
V gene: TRBV3-1/TRBV3-2
CDR3 length: 15
D gene: TRBD2
CDR3 protein: CASSLLGLAGGEQYF
CDR3 DNA: TGTGCCAGCAGCCTCCTGGGACTAGCGGGGGGCGAGCAGTACTTC

J gene: TRBJ1-1
clone size: .
V gene: TRBV6-1
CDR3 length: 11
D gene: .
CDR3 protein: CASSDRTEAFF
CDR3 DNA: TGTGCCAGCAGTGATCGGACTGAAGCTTTCTTT

J gene: TRBJ1-2
clone size: .
V gene: TRBV4-1
CDR3 length: 14
D gene: .
CDR3 protein: CASSQVDSNYGYTF
CDR3 DNA: TGCGCCAGCAGCCAAGTGGACAGCAACTATGGCTACACCTTC

J gene: TRBJ2-7
clone size: .
V gene: TRBV28
CDR3 length: 14
D gene: TRBD1
CDR3 protein: CASSSGTGGYEQYF
CDR3 DNA: TGTGCCAGCAGCTCAGGGACAGGGGGCTACGAGCAGTACTTC

J gene: TRBJ1-1
clone size: .
V gene: TRBV28
CDR3 length: 12
D gene: TRBD1
CDR3 protein: CASSDRVAEAFF
CDR3 DNA: TGTGCCAGCTCGGACAGGGTGGCTGAAGCTTTCTTT

J gene: TRBJ1-1
clone size: .
V gene: TRBV30
CDR3 length: 13
D gene: .
CDR3 protein: CAWTTSRNTEAFF
CDR3 DNA: TGTGCCTGGACCACATCCAGGAACACTGAAGCTTTCTTT

J gene: TRBJ1-5
clone size: .
V gene: TRBV18
CDR3 length: 14
D gene: .
CDR3 protein: CASSPSGSNQPQHF
CDR3 DNA: TGTGCCAGCTCACCCTCGGGGAGCAATCAGCCCCAGCATTTT

J gene: TRBJ2-2
clone size: .
V gene: TRBV5-4
CDR3 length: 15
D gene: TRBD1
CDR3 protein: CASSQGQANTGELFF
CDR3 DNA: TGTGCCAGCAGCCAAGGACAGGCGAACACCGGGGAGCTGTTTTTT

J gene: TRBJ2-2
clone size: .
V gene: TRBV5-1
CDR3 length: 15
D gene: TRBD1
CDR3 protein: CASSLDNRGGGELFF
CDR3 DNA: TGCGCCAGCAGCTTGGATAACAGGGGCGGCGGGGAGCTGTTTTTT

J gene: TRBJ1-2
clone size: .
V gene: TRBV30
CDR3 length: 13
D gene: .
CDR3 protein: CAWSERGVRGYTF
CDR3 DNA: TGTGCCTGGAGTGAGCGGGGTGTCAGGGGCTACACCTTC

J gene: TRBJ1-2
clone size: .
V gene: TRBV9
CDR3 length: 14
D gene: TRBD1
CDR3 protein: CASSAQGTSYGYTF
CDR3 DNA: TGTGCCAGCAGCGCACAGGGGACTTCCTATGGCTACACCTTC

J gene: TRBJ2-5
clone size: .
V gene: TRBV9
CDR3 length: 15
D gene: TRBD1
CDR3 protein: CASSVGDSPVGTQYF
CDR3 DNA: TGTGCCAGCAGCGTCGGGGACAGCCCGGTTGGGACCCAGTACTTC

J gene: TRBJ1-3
clone size: .
V gene: TRBV6-6
CDR3 length: 14
D gene: TRBD1
CDR3 protein: CASSYEGAGNTIYF
CDR3 DNA: TGTGCCAGCAGTTACGAGGGGGCCGGAAACACCATATATTTT

J gene: TRBJ2-7
clone size: .
V gene: TRBV13
CDR3 length: 15
D gene: TRBD1
CDR3 protein: CASSSRRDRGYEQYF
CDR3 DNA: TGTGCCAGCAGCTCCCGCCGGGACAGGGGGTACGAGCAGTACTTC

J gene: TRBJ2-7
clone size: .
V gene: TRBV6-5
CDR3 length: 15
D gene: .
CDR3 protein: CASCRDRFISYEQYF
CDR3 DNA: TGTGCCAGCTGCCGCGACAGATTTATCTCCTACGAGCAGTACTTC

J gene: TRBJ1-3
clone size: .
V gene: TRBV7-9
CDR3 length: 13
D gene: .
CDR3 protein: CASSQDRGNTIYF
CDR3 DNA: TGTGCCAGCAGTCAGGACAGAGGAAACACCATATATTTT

J gene: TRBJ1-3
clone size: .
V gene: TRBV30
CDR3 length: 13
D gene: TRBD1
CDR3 protein: CAWRTGGAYTIYF
CDR3 DNA: TGTGCCTGGAGGACAGGGGGCGCCTACACCATATATTTT

J gene: TRBJ2-1
clone size: .
V gene: TRBV3-1/TRBV3-2
CDR3 length: 18
D gene: TRBD2
CDR3 protein: CASSQAGGGVRAYNEQFF
CDR3 DNA: TGTGCCAGCAGCCAAGCGGGCGGGGGGGTCAGGGCCTACAATGAGCAGTTCTTC

J gene: TRBJ2-1
clone size: few
V gene: TRBV6-1
CDR3 length: 13
D gene: TRBD2
CDR3 protein: CASSESASGGVFF
CDR3 DNA: TGTGCCAGCAGTGAGTCGGCTAGCGGGGGTGTGTTCTTC

J gene: TRBJ1-6
clone size: .
V gene: TRBV6-1
CDR3 length: 16
D gene: .
CDR3 protein: CASSEAISSYNSPLHF
CDR3 DNA: TGTGCCAGCAGTGAAGCTATCAGCTCCTATAATTCACCCCTCCACTTT

J gene: TRBJ1-1
clone size: few
V gene: TRBV5-4
CDR3 length: 16
D gene: TRBD1
CDR3 protein: CASSLGSVTGSPEAFF
CDR3 DNA: TGTGCCAGCAGCTTGGGGTCGGTGACAGGGAGCCCTGAAGCTTTCTTT

J gene: TRBJ1-2
clone size: .
V gene: TRBV18
CDR3 length: 13
D gene: TRBD1
CDR3 protein: CASSPGQGDSYTF
CDR3 DNA: TGTGCCAGCTCCCCGGGACAGGGCGATAGCTACACCTTC

J gene: TRBJ2-7
clone size: .
V gene: TRBV7-6
CDR3 length: 15
D gene: TRBD1
CDR3 protein: CASSAEGTGPYEQYF
CDR3 DNA: TGTGCCAGCAGCGCCGAAGGGACAGGGCCCTACGAGCAGTACTTC

J gene: TRBJ1-6
clone size: .
V gene: TRBV19
CDR3 length: 14
D gene: .
CDR3 protein: CASSTVVPNSPLHF
CDR3 DNA: TGTGCCAGTAGTACGGTTGTCCCCAATTCACCCCTCCACTTT

J gene: TRBJ1-2
clone size: .
V gene: TRBV6-1
CDR3 length: 13
D gene: .
CDR3 protein: CASSEEGEGGYTF
CDR3 DNA: TGTGCCAGCAGTGAAGAAGGGGAAGGGGGCTACACCTTC

J gene: TRBJ1-4
clone size: .
V gene: TRBV4-3
CDR3 length: 16
D gene: .
CDR3 protein: CASSQAPPGVAEKLFF
CDR3 DNA: TGCGCCAGCAGCCAAGCGCCCCCGGGGGTCGCAGAAAAACTGTTTTTT

J gene: TRBJ1-4
clone size: .
V gene: TRBV5-1
CDR3 length: 14
D gene: .
CDR3 protein: CASSEWGYGEKLFF
CDR3 DNA: TGCGCCAGCTCGGAGTGGGGCTACGGTGAAAAACTGTTTTTT

J gene: TRBJ1-6
clone size: .
V gene: TRBV4-1
CDR3 length: 16
D gene: .
CDR3 protein: CASSQPNREGFSPLHF
CDR3 DNA: TGCGCCAGCAGCCAACCCAACAGGGAGGGCTTTTCACCCCTCCACTTT

J gene: TRBJ2-7
clone size: .
V gene: TRBV28
CDR3 length: 13
D gene: .
CDR3 protein: CATSPAATYEQYF
CDR3 DNA: TGTGCCACCTCGCCGGCAGCGACCTACGAGCAGTACTTC

J gene: TRBJ1-5
clone size: .
V gene: TRBV9
CDR3 length: 15
D gene: .
CDR3 protein: CASSTEPGWNQPQHF
CDR3 DNA: TGTGCCAGCAGCACCGAGCCCGGGTGGAATCAGCCCCAGCATTTT

J gene: TRBJ1-2
clone size: .
V gene: TRBV4-3
CDR3 length: 13
D gene: .
CDR3 protein: CASSQESGYGYTF
CDR3 DNA: TGCGCCAGCAGCCAAGAATCAGGCTATGGCTACACCTTC

J gene: TRBJ1-2
clone size: .
V gene: TRBV3-1/TRBV3-2
CDR3 length: 13
D gene: .
CDR3 protein: CASSQGQVGGYTF
CDR3 DNA: TGTGCCAGCAGCCAAGGACAGGTTGGGGGCTACACCTTC

J gene: TRBJ2-7
clone size: .
V gene: TRBV19
CDR3 length: 12
D gene: TRBD2
CDR3 protein: CASGGDRYEQYF
CDR3 DNA: TGTGCCAGTGGGGGGGACCGCTACGAGCAGTACTTC

J gene: TRBJ1-5
clone size: .
V gene: TRBV19
CDR3 length: 13
D gene: .
CDR3 protein: CASSKLNHQPQHF
CDR3 DNA: TGTGCCAGTAGTAAGCTAAATCATCAGCCCCAGCATTTT

J gene: TRBJ2-1
clone size: .
V gene: TRBV5-1
CDR3 length: 16
D gene: TRBD2
CDR3 protein: CASSWVGLAEYNEQFF
CDR3 DNA: TGCGCCAGCAGCTGGGTTGGACTAGCGGAATACAATGAGCAGTTCTTC

J gene: TRBJ2-5
clone size: few
V gene: TRBV5-6
CDR3 length: 13
D gene: TRBD2
CDR3 protein: CASRRGGGALGYF
CDR3 DNA: TGTGCCAGCAGGAGGGGCGGGGGAGCCCTTGGGTACTTC

J gene: TRBJ1-3
clone size: .
V gene: TRBV24-1
CDR3 length: 15
D gene: .
CDR3 protein: CATKGDAFSGNTIYF
CDR3 DNA: TGTGCCACGAAGGGGGACGCCTTCTCTGGAAACACCATATATTTT

J gene: TRBJ1-5
clone size: .
V gene: TRBV27
CDR3 length: 18
D gene: .
CDR3 protein: CASSSYKSTGFNNQPQHF
CDR3 DNA: TGTGCCAGCAGTTCATATAAATCGACAGGCTTTAACAATCAGCCCCAGCATTTT

J gene: TRBJ1-2
clone size: .
V gene: TRBV27
CDR3 length: 15
D gene: .
CDR3 protein: CASSFRRRANYGYTF
CDR3 DNA: TGTGCCAGCAGTTTTCGGCGGCGAGCAAACTATGGCTACACCTTC

J gene: TRBJ2-7
clone size: .
V gene: TRBV18
CDR3 length: 17
D gene: TRBD2
CDR3 protein: CASSPFPASGGAYEQYF
CDR3 DNA: TGTGCCAGCTCACCATTTCCCGCTAGCGGGGGGGCATACGAGCAGTACTTC

J gene: TRBJ2-6
clone size: .
V gene: TRBV5-1
CDR3 length: 15
D gene: .
CDR3 protein: CASSLVFSGANVLTF
CDR3 DNA: TGCGCCAGCAGCTTGGTCTTCTCTGGGGCCAACGTCCTGACTTTC

J gene: TRBJ1-2
clone size: .
V gene: TRBV4-1
CDR3 length: 14
D gene: TRBD1
CDR3 protein: CASSQDRQGDGYTF
CDR3 DNA: TGCGCCAGCAGCCAAGACCGCCAGGGGGACGGCTACACCTTC

J gene: TRBJ2-3
clone size: .
V gene: TRBV2
CDR3 length: 13
D gene: .
CDR3 protein: CASTTDSTDTQYF
CDR3 DNA: TGTGCCAGTACTACCGATAGCACAGATACGCAGTATTTT

J gene: TRBJ2-7
clone size: .
V gene: TRBV6-5
CDR3 length: 15
D gene: .
CDR3 protein: CASSNGGGISYEQYF
CDR3 DNA: TGTGCCAGCAGTAACGGCGGGGGCATCTCCTACGAGCAGTACTTC

J gene: TRBJ1-4
clone size: .
V gene: TRBV5-1
CDR3 length: 14
D gene: TRBD1
CDR3 protein: CASSLGGGTEKLFF
CDR3 DNA: TGCGCCAGCAGCTTAGGAGGGGGCACTGAAAAACTGTTTTTT